This T cell receptor (beta chain) was captured by sequencing in a study of cytomegalovirus exposure and HLA in healthy donors. Study-wide context: In a later analysis, the 110 or so validation repertoires were reported to have used the same platform as the roughly 670 first-cohort repertoires.

Study-wide results and limits: Many donors shared some public TCRs, even though most TCR sequences were rare.

TCRdb keeps only in-frame clones here, not all; method: immunoSEQ multiplex PCR. The sample carries 120,000 or so clones, about 96% recorded once. The CDR3 is made up of 15 amino acids. V was cut by 5 bases and J by 4 bases, with 15 bases left in between. CDR1 SGHAT and CDR2 FQNNGV come from the germline V gene. Turning to this clone: Its antigen is currently unknown.

V and J are TRBV11-2 and TRBJ2-1, with D possibly being TRBD1 (6 bases). Sequencing input: PBMCs. The source of this sequence is a man aged 18 to 30 in good health and CMV-seronegative. The CDR3 reads CASSIGQRAYNEQFF. For the CDR3, the DNA is TGTGCCAGCAGCATAGGACAGAGAGCTTACAATGAGCAGTTCTTC.